Listed below are T cell receptor beta chains from one sample, sequenced in a study of T-cell memory formation after mild COVID-19. TCRdb analysed the 5' RACE reads with MiXCR anew, one entry per CDR3 protein. The data contain 540,000 or so distinct CDR3 sequences, roughly 20% of them seen just once; the ten biggest clones take up approximately 12%. The sequencing input was PBMCs or a T cell subset sorted from them (not recorded which). Every receptor here comes from an adult woman who had mild COVID-19 (a few samples of this study predate the infection). Cell type and time point are not known. The CDR3 runs from the conserved cysteine through the conserved F or W. Fields, in order: CDR3 DNA, CDR3 protein, V gene, J gene, clone size, D gene. D genes are given only for firm matches. Clone size, where shown, is once, few, many, or a class for clones that have expanded.

TGTGCCAGCTACAGAGGGGGGGCTGAAGAGACCCAGTACTTC,CASYRGGAEETQYF,TRBV6-6,TRBJ2-5,NA,NA
TGTGCCAGCAGTGATGCCCCTAACTATGGCTACACCTTC,CASSDAPNYGYTF,TRBV2,TRBJ1-2,NA,NA
TGTGCCAGCAGCTTTTTCGGGTCCGAGCAGTACTTC,CASSFFGSEQYF,TRBV7-6,TRBJ2-7,NA,NA
TGTGCCAGCAGCCAAGATTACGGGCTAATGAACACTGAAGCTTTCTTT,CASSQDYGLMNTEAFF,TRBV14,TRBJ1-1,few,NA
TGTGCCAGCAGCCCGGTGGAGGGACAGGTCTTCAACGAGCAGTACTTC,CASSPVEGQVFNEQYF,TRBV5-5,TRBJ2-7,many,TRBD1
TGCGCCAGCAGCCAAGTTCCGGGTTCAGGCACTGAAGCTTTCTTT,CASSQVPGSGTEAFF,TRBV4-1,TRBJ1-1,NA,NA
TGTGCCAGCAGCTTAGGGGCGGGACAGGGATTCTACGAGCAGTACTTC,CASSLGAGQGFYEQYF,TRBV11-2,TRBJ2-7,NA,TRBD1
TGCAGTGCTAGAGATGGGCAGAGCACAGATACGCAGTATTTT,CSARDGQSTDTQYF,TRBV20-1,TRBJ2-3,few,NA
TGTGCCAGCAGTCCCTCGCCCGGGACGGCCTACGAGCAGTACTTC,CASSPSPGTAYEQYF,TRBV6-2/TRBV6-3,TRBJ2-7,few,NA
TGCGCCAGCAGCCGGGCCGGGGAGCTGTTTTTT,CASSRAGELFF,TRBV4-3,TRBJ2-2,many,NA
TGTGCCAGTACCTCGGGACTAGCCCTCTACAATGAGCAGTTCTTC,CASTSGLALYNEQFF,TRBV19,TRBJ2-1,few,TRBD2
TGTGCCAGCAGCGCTGGGGGGGTTAGTACTGAAGCTTTCTTT,CASSAGGVSTEAFF,TRBV9,TRBJ1-1,NA,NA
TGTGCCAGCAGCTTCAGTATCGCAGATACGCAGTATTTT,CASSFSIADTQYF,TRBV7-9,TRBJ2-3,few,NA
TGTGCCAGCAGCTTAGAGCATTCACCCCTCCACTTT,CASSLEHSPLHF,TRBV7-9,TRBJ1-6,few,NA
TGTGCCACGAAGGAGTATAATTCACCCCTCCACTTT,CATKEYNSPLHF,TRBV6-2/TRBV6-3,TRBJ1-6,NA,NA
TGCAGCGTTGATTCGCGGCCCCTCTCCTACGAGCAGTACTTC,CSVDSRPLSYEQYF,TRBV29-1,TRBJ2-7,few,NA
TGTGCCAGCAGCGGGCAGGGGGAGGACTACAATGAGCAGTTCTTC,CASSGQGEDYNEQFF,TRBV7-9,TRBJ2-1,few,NA
TGTGCCAGCAGCGTGCAGGGTGGCAATGAAAAACTGTTTTTT,CASSVQGGNEKLFF,TRBV9,TRBJ1-4,NA,NA
TGCGCCAGCAGTCAAGTTGGGGACAGGTCCAGTTTAGCCAAAAACATTCAGTACTTC,CASSQVGDRSSLAKNIQYF,TRBV23-1,TRBJ2-4,NA,TRBD1
TGCGCCAGCAGCTTGTTCGGCGCAGGCCGGGACGAGCAGTACTTC,CASSLFGAGRDEQYF,TRBV5-1,TRBJ2-7,many,NA
TGTGCCAGCAGTCGCGGGGGACTAGCCTTCTACGAGCAGTACTTC,CASSRGGLAFYEQYF,TRBV12-3/TRBV12-4,TRBJ2-7,few,TRBD2
TGCAGTGCTAGAGATCTGAGCGGGAGTATGGGCAATGAGCAGTTCTTC,CSARDLSGSMGNEQFF,TRBV20-1,TRBJ2-1,NA,TRBD2
TGCAGTGCTAGACTAGCGGACCCAACAGATACGCAGTATTTT,CSARLADPTDTQYF,TRBV20-1,TRBJ2-3,many,TRBD2
TGCAGCGTAAGAGAGCAGACCCAGTACTTC,CSVREQTQYF,TRBV29-1,TRBJ2-5,few,NA
TGTGCCAGCAGCCAAGAACCGCTAGCGGGAGGTGGGGAGACCCAGTACTTC,CASSQEPLAGGGETQYF,TRBV3-1,TRBJ2-5,NA,TRBD2
TGTGCCAGCAGCGCCGGGACTCCTGAGGGAAAACTGTTTTTT,CASSAGTPEGKLFF,TRBV12-3/TRBV12-4,TRBJ1-4,NA,NA
TGTGCCAGCAGTAGCGGGAGCGGTACCGGGGAGCTGTTTTTT,CASSSGSGTGELFF,TRBV7-2,TRBJ2-2,NA,TRBD2
TGTGCCAGCAGTTTATATACGGGAGCAGATACGCAGTATTTT,CASSLYTGADTQYF,TRBV12-3/TRBV12-4,TRBJ2-3,NA,NA
TGTGCCAGCACCCCCCCCACAGGGAACAATGAGCAGTTCTTC,CASTPPTGNNEQFF,TRBV6-5,TRBJ2-1,few,NA
TGTGCCAGTAGCACCCTCAATGAGCAGTTCTTC,CASSTLNEQFF,TRBV19,TRBJ2-1,few,NA
TGCGCCAGCAGCCAAGGGTGGCGGGAGGGCAATGAGCAGTTCTTC,CASSQGWREGNEQFF,TRBV4-3,TRBJ2-1,few,TRBD2
TGTGCCAGCAGCTTAGAGCCTGGTAGCGAAAACCAAGAGACCCAGTACTTC,CASSLEPGSENQETQYF,TRBV7-2,TRBJ2-5,few,NA
TGTGCCAGCAGCTTGAAGGACAGTTTCTCTGGGGCCAACGTCCTGACTTTC,CASSLKDSFSGANVLTF,TRBV5-4,TRBJ2-6,NA,NA
TGTGCCAGCAGCTTGGGCAACTCCTACGAGCAGTACTTC,CASSLGNSYEQYF,TRBV5-5,TRBJ2-7,many,NA
TGCGCCAGCAGCTTGTTGGTTAGTGATGGCTACACCTTC,CASSLLVSDGYTF,TRBV5-1,TRBJ1-2,NA,NA
TGTGCCAGCAGCCTGGGACAGGGGCGTGAGCAGTTCTTC,CASSLGQGREQFF,TRBV3-1,TRBJ2-1,few,TRBD1
TGTGCCAGCGGACTTGGACTAGCGGGAGTAGGGTCCTACAATGAGCAGTTCTTC,CASGLGLAGVGSYNEQFF,TRBV5-4,TRBJ2-1,NA,TRBD2
TGTGCCATCTCCACAGGGTTGGATCAGCCCCAGCATTTT,CAISTGLDQPQHF,TRBV24-1,TRBJ1-5,NA,NA
TGCAGTGCTAGAGACCCCGGTCGCAGCGACGGACTGTTTTTT,CSARDPGRSDGLFF,TRBV20-1,TRBJ1-4,few,NA